The 5 T cell receptor beta chains in this list originate from one sample, sequenced in a study of blood T cell repertoires in COVID-19. Method: immunoSEQ multiplex PCR; TCRdb's copy keeps in-frame clones and lacks some. The data hold some 150,000 clones, with 86% observed a single time. The sample comprised PBMCs or T cells enriched from blood (not recorded which). These receptors all stem from a man in his forties or fifties who had recovered from COVID-19.

The rearrangement joins TRBV19 to TRBJ1-1; 10 nucleotides agree with TRBD1. The CDR3 extends over 15 amino acids. Trimming cost V 11 bases and J 6 bases; bases outside gene matches: 15. From germline, CDR1 is LNHDA and CDR2 SQIVND (reference sequence). CDR3: CAARGTGVLSAEAFF. DNA for the CDR3: TGTGCCGCAAGGGGGACAGGGGTATTGTCGGCTGAAGCTTTCTTT.

The rearrangement uses TRBV7-2 and TRBJ2-1, with D maybe TRBD2 (5 bases). The CDR3 extends over 11 amino acids. Trimming pared 4 bases from V and 10 bases from J, leaving 8 bases between. Germline V gene data show CDR1 as SGHTA and CDR2 as FQGNSA. The CDR3: CASSSRREQFF. Here the CDR3 DNA reads TGTGCCAGCAGCTCTAGGAGGGAGCAGTTCTTC.

The chain joins TRBV2 to TRBJ2-3; D is perhaps TRBD2 (6 bases). V dropped 7 bases and J dropped 6 bases, with 11 bases sitting between them. The CDR3 loop spans 12 amino acids. Germline V gene lookup returns CDR1 SNHLY and CDR2 FYNNEI. The CDR3 spells CASNGSPDTQYF. The CDR3 nucleotides are TGTGCCAGCAACGGGAGCCCGGATACGCAGTATTTT.

V and J are TRBV7-2 and TRBJ1-4, with unresolved D. Germline V gene sequence: CDR1 SGHTA, CDR2 FQGNSA. Trimming removed 5 bases at V and 0 bases at J, with 7 bases between. CDR3 length equals 14 residues. Written as DNA, the CDR3 is TGTGCCAGCAGCAGACTGGCAACTAATGAAAAACTGTTTTTT. It codes for CASSRLATNEKLFF.

The chain couples TRBV7-2 to TRBJ1-6; D gene ambiguous. Trimming removed 2 bases at V and 8 bases at J, with 7 bases between. Germline-derived CDR1 and CDR2 are SGHTA and FQGNSA. This CDR3 region has 13 residues. The CDR3 nucleotides read TGTGCCAGCAGCTTAAAATCCGATTCACCCCTCCACTTT. This gives the protein CASSLKSDSPLHF.